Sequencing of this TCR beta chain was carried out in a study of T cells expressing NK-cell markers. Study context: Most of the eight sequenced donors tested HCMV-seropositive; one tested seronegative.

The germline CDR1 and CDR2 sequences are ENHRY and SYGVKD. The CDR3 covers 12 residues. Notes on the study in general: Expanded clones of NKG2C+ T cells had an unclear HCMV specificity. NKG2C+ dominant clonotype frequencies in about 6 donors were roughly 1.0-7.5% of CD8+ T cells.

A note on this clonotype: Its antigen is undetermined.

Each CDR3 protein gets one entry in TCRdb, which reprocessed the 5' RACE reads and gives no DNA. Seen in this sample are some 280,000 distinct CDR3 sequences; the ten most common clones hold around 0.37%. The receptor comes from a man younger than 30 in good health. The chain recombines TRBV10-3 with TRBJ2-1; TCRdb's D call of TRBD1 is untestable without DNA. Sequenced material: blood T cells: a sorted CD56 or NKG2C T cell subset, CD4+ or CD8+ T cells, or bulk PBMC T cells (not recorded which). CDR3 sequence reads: CANKDSTNEQFF.